A single sample is the source of the 5 T cell receptor beta chains below, sequenced in a study of OX40 agonist ivuxolimab in advanced cancers. TCRdb keeps only in-frame clones here, not all; method: immunoSEQ multiplex PCR. The top ten hold under 2.5% of the sample, which has some 48,000 clones, more than 75% seen once. The material was CD4+ or CD8+ T cells sorted from blood, obtained in a trial of the OX40 agonist ivuxolimab. Every receptor here comes from an adult with an advanced solid tumor such as melanoma, head and neck, liver or kidney cancer.

This clone was counted a single time. The J gene is TRBJ2-3, the V gene TRBV11-3; 8 nucleotides agree with TRBD2. The V and J ends lost 5 bases and 5 bases, in that order; junction bases with no gene match: 12. The CDR3 totals 16 residues. Germline CDR1 reads SGHNT; CDR2 reads YENEEA. The CDR3 nucleotides read TGTGCCAGCAGCGTAGGTCCGGGACTAGGGGAAGATACGCAGTATTTT. This sequence encodes CASSVGPGLGEDTQYF.

The chain recombines TRBV1 with TRBJ1-5; the D call in the table, TRBD1, was not verified against the DNA. TRBV1 constitutes a pseudogene. The length of the CDR3 is 13 residues. The CDR3 DNA sequence: TGCACCAGGGGGACAGCTAGCAATCAGCCCCAGCATTTT. This translates into CTRGTASNQPQHF.

This chain uses TRBV29-1 with TRBJ1-1, with D possibly matching TRBD1 (6 bases). Germline V gene lookup returns CDR1 SQVTM and CDR2 ANQGSEA. V dropped 7 bases and J dropped 5 bases, with 17 bases sitting between them. The CDR3 has 13 amino acids. The CDR3 region has the DNA TGCAGCGCTACGGGACAAGAGGGTACTGAAGCTTTCTTT. This sequence encodes CSATGQEGTEAFF.

V gene TRBV28 combines with J gene TRBJ1-5; no clear D gene. This CDR3 contains 14 residues. V lost 1 base to trimming and J lost 0 bases, with 4 bases between them. Germline-derived CDR1 and CDR2 are MDHEN and SYDVKM. Written as DNA, the CDR3 is TGTGCCAGCAGTTTATCCTATAGCAATCAGCCCCAGCATTTT. Its translation is CASSLSYSNQPQHF.

The chain has TRBV10-3 and TRBJ1-2; D uncertain. The CDR3 contains 14 residues. V was shortened by 0 bases and J by 5 bases, with 10 bases between the two germline ends. Germline CDR1 is ENHRY and CDR2 is SYGVKD. The CDR3 loop is CAISESEGLYGYTF. CDR3 in DNA: TGTGCCATCAGTGAGTCTGAGGGCCTATATGGCTACACCTTC.